One and the same sample provided the 4 T cell receptor beta chains below, sequenced in a study of blood T cell repertoires in COVID-19 (dated by TCRdb to the early 2020s). The library was generated by the immunoSEQ multiplex PCR assay. Entries here come from immuneACCESS through TCRdb and include only in-frame sequences with V and J called. Some clones fail to appear in such tables; in the studies checked, an unresolved V gene covers under half of the shortfall, and the cause of the remainder is unknown. This sample holds approximately 290,000 clones; about 80% were observed only once. About a sixth of the sample is held by the ten biggest clonotypes. The specimen sequenced was peripheral blood. The receptor set was obtained from a person between 70 and 80 years old with COVID-19, enrolled during active disease.

The gene calls are TRBV5-1 and TRBJ2-4; 7 bases align to TRBD1. This CDR3 region has 16 residues. Trimming at V came to 4 bases and at J to 0 bases, leaving 7 bases not matched to a gene. Germline lookup yields CDR1 SGHRS and CDR2 YFSETQ. CDR3 in DNA: TGCGCCAGCAGCGCGACCGGGACAGTAGCCAAAAACATTCAGTACTTC. Its translation: CASSATGTVAKNIQYF.

The chain links TRBV6-6 to TRBJ1-5; TRBD1 is a possible D gene (5 bases). The germline CDR1 and CDR2 sequences are MNHNY and SVGAGI (reference sequence). With 2 bases removed from V and 7 bases from J, the gap between germline ends came to 12 bases. CDR3 length equals 14 residues. CDR3 sequence (DNA): TGTGCCAGCAGTTACCCCGGGGGAATCCAGCCCCAGCATTTT. It translates to CASSYPGGIQPQHF.

The chain employs TRBV6-2 or TRBV6-3 and TRBJ1-1, with D tentatively TRBD1 (5 bases). Germline V gives CDR1 MNHEY, CDR2 SVGEGT. V was clipped by 6 bases and J by 4 bases, with 15 bases between them. CDR3 length equals 14 residues. The DNA of the CDR3 is TGTGCCAGCAGCCCTGGACAAGTTTCCACTGAAGCTTTCTTT. Its translation is CASSPGQVSTEAFF.

The V call is TRBV5-8, the J call TRBJ2-2; a weak D match, TRBD2 (5 bases). Trimming took off 3 bases at V and 7 bases at J, with 16 bases between the two ends. The germline CDR1 and CDR2 sequences are SGHTS and YDEGEE. The CDR3 runs to 15 residues. The CDR3 DNA follows: TGTGCCAGCAGCTCATCCGGACTGGGGAACGGGGAGCTGTTTTTT. It encodes CASSSSGLGNGELFF. The variable domain in full, with the rest retrieved from reference TRBV5-8 and TRBJ2-2, is EAGVTQSPTHLIKTRGQQATLRCSPISGHTSVYWYQQALGLGLQFLLWYDEGEERNRGNFPPRFSGRQFPNYSSELNVNALELEDSALYLCASSSSGLGNGELFFGEGSRLTVL.